This TCR beta chain came from a study of T cells expressing NK-cell markers. Study-level background: Cells sorted as CD3+CD56+NKG2C+, CD3+CD56+NKG2C- and CD3+CD56-NKG2C+ T cells supplied the TCR beta repertoires. Overall study results and limits: These same clonotypes (in several donors) also led the CD3+CD56-NKG2C+ fraction. In a group of 5 or 6 donors, dominant NKG2C+ clonotypes represented about 1.0-7.0% of CD8+ T cells.

CDR1 is MNHEY and CDR2 is SVGEGT in the germline V gene. There are 13 residues in the CDR3. TCRdb reanalyzed the 5' RACE reads and collapses them to one entry per CDR3 protein, without DNA. The sample holds 450,000 to 600,000 distinct CDR3 sequences. Note on this clonotype: Its antigen is unidentified.

The clonotype comes from a man between 18 and 35 years old in good health. The chain carries TRBV6-2 or TRBV6-3 and TRBJ1-1. The sample taken for sequencing was blood T cells: a sorted CD56 or NKG2C T cell subset, CD4+ or CD8+ T cells, or bulk PBMC T cells (not recorded which). CDR3 sequence: CASSYGLYTEAFF.